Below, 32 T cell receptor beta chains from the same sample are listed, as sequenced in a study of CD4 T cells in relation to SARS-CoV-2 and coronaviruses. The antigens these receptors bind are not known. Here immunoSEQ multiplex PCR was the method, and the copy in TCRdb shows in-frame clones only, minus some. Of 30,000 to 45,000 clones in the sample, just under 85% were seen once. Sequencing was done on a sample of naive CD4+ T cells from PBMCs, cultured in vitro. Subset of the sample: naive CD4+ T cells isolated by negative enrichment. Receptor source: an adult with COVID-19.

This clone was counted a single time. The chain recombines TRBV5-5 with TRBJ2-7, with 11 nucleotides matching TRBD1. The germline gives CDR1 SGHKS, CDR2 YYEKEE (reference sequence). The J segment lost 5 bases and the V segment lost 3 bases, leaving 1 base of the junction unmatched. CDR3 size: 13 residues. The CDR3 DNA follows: TGTGCCAGCAGCTGGACAGGGGGCCACGAGCAGTACTTC. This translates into CASSWTGGHEQYF.

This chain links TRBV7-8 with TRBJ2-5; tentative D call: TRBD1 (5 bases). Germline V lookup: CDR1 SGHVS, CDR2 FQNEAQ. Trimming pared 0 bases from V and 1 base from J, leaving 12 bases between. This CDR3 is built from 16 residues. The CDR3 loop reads CASSLAVGHRQETQYF. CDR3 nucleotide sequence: TGTGCCAGCAGCTTAGCAGTAGGACACCGCCAAGAGACCCAGTACTTC.

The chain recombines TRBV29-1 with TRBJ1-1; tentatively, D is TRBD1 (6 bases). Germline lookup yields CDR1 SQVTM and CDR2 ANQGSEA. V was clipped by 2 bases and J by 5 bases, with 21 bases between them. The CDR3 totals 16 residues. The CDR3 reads CSVESGTGWYETEAFF. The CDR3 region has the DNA TGCAGCGTTGAATCGGGAACAGGGTGGTATGAGACTGAAGCTTTCTTT. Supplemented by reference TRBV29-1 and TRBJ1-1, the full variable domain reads SAVISQKPSRDICQRGTSLTIQCQVDSQVTMMFWYRQQPGQSLTLIATANQGSEATYESGFVIDKFPISRPNLTFSTLTVSNMSPEDSSIYLCSVESGTGWYETEAFFGQGTRLTVV.

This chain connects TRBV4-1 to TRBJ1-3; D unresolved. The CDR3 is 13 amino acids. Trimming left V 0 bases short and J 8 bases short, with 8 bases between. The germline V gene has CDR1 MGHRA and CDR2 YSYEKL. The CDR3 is CASSQEGRDTIYF. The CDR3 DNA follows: TGCGCCAGCAGCCAAGAAGGGCGGGACACCATATATTTT.

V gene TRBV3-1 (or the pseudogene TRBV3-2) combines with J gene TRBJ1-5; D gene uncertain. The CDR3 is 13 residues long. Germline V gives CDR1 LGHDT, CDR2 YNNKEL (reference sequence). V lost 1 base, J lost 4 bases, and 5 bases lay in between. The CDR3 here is CASSQGRNQPQHF. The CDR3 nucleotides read TGTGCCAGCAGCCAAGGGAGGAATCAGCCCCAGCATTTT.

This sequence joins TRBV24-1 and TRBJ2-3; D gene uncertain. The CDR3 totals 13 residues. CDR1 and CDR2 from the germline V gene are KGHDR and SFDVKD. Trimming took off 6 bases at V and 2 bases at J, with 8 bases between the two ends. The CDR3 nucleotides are TGTGCCACCAGTATACCCTCCACAGATACGCAGTATTTT. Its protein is CATSIPSTDTQYF.

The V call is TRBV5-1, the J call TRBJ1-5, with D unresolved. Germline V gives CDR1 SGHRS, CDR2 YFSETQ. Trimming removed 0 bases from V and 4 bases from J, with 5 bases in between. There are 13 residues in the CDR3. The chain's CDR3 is CASSLDTNQPQHF. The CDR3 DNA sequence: TGCGCCAGCAGCTTGGACACTAATCAGCCCCAGCATTTT.

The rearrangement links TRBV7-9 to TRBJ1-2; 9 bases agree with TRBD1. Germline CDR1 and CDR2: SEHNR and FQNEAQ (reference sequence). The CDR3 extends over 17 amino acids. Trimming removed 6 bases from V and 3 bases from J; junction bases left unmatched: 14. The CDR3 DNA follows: TGTGCCAGCAGGCCTAACACAGGGGGCCCGTCTTACTATGGCTACACCTTC. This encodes CASRPNTGGPSYYGYTF.

The CDR3 bases are TGCGCCAGCAGCCCGGATGCTGCGGTCGACACCGGGGAGCTGTTTTTT. It encodes CASSPDAAVDTGELFF. The rearrangement uses TRBV5-1 and TRBJ2-2; D unresolved. The CDR3 runs 16 residues. The germline CDR1 and CDR2 sequences are SGHRS and YFSETQ. Trimming stripped 4 bases from V and 3 bases from J, with 16 bases between. Looking up the rest from reference TRBV5-1 and TRBJ2-2 gives the full variable domain: KAGVTQTPRYLIKTRGQQVTLSCSPISGHRSVSWYQQTPGQGLQFLFEYFSETQRNKGNFPGRFSGRQFSNSRSEMNVSTLELGDSALYLCASSPDAAVDTGELFFGEGSRLTVL.

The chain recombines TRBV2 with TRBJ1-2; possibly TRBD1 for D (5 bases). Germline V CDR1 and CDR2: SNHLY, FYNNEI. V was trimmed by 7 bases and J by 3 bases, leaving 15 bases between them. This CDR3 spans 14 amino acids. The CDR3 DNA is TGTGCCAGCATCCTCGGGACTGTAGACTATGGCTACACCTTC. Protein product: CASILGTVDYGYTF. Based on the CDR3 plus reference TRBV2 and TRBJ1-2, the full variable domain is EPEVTQTPSHQVTQMGQEVILRCVPISNHLYFYWYRQILGQKVEFLVSFYNNEISEKSEIFDDQFSVERPDGSNFTLKIRSTKLEDSAMYFCASILGTVDYGYTFGSGTRLTVV.

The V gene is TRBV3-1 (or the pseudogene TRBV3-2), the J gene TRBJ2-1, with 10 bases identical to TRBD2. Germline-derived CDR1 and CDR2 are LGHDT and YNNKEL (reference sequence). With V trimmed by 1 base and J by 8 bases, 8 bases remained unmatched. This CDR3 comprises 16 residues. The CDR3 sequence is CASSQAGLAGVDEQFF. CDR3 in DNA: TGTGCCAGCAGCCAAGCCGGTCTAGCGGGAGTTGATGAGCAGTTCTTC.

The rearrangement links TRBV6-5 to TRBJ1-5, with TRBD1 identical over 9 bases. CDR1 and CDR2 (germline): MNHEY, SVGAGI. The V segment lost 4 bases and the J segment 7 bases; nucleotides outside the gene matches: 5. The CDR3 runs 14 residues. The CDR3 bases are TGTGCCAGCAGTTGGGACAGGGAGTACCAGCCCCAGCATTTT. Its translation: CASSWDREYQPQHF.

CDR3 nucleotides: TGTGCCAGCAGTTTTTCCCCGGGGGGCAATCAGCCCCAGCATTTT. Its translation: CASSFSPGGNQPQHF. The chain couples TRBV27 to TRBJ1-5, with D possibly TRBD1 on 5 matching bases. Trimming pared 3 bases from V and 2 bases from J, leaving 11 bases between. Germline lookup yields CDR1 MNHEY and CDR2 SMNVEV (reference sequence). This CDR3 is built from 15 residues.

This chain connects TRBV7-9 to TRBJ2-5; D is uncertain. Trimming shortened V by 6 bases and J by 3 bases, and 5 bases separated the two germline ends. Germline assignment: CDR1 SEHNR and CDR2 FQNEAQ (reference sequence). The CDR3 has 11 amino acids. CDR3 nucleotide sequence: TGTGCCAGCAGATCAGAAGAGACCCAGTACTTC. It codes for CASRSEETQYF.

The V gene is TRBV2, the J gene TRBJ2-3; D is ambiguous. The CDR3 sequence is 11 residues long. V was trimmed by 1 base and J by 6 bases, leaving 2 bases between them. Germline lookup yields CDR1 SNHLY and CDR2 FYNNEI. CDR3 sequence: CASSEEDTQYF. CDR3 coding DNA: TGTGCCAGCAGTGAAGAGGATACGCAGTATTTT.

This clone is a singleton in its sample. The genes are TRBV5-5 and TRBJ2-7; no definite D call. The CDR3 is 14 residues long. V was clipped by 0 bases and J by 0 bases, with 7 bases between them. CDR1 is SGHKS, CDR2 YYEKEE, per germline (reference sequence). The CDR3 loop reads CASSLDTSSYEQYF. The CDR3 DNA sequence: TGTGCCAGCAGCTTGGACACGAGCTCCTACGAGCAGTACTTC.

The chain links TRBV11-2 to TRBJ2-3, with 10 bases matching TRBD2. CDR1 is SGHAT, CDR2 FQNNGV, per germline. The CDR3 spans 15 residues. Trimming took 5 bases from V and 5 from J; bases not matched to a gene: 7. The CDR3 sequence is CASSPSGRAVDTQYF. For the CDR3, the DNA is TGTGCCAGCAGCCCCAGCGGGAGGGCAGTAGATACGCAGTATTTT.

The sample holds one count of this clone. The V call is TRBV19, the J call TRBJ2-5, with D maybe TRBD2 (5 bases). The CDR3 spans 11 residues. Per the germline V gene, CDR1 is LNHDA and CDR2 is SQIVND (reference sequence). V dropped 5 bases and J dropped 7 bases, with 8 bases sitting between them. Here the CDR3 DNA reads TGTGCCAGTAGTCTAGGGAGGACCCAGTACTTC. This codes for CASSLGRTQYF.

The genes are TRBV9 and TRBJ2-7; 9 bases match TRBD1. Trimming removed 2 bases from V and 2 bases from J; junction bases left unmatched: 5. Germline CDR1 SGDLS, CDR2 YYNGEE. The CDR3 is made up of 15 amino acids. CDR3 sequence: CASSVAGTGTYEQYF. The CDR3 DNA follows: TGTGCCAGCAGCGTCGCCGGGACAGGGACCTACGAGCAGTACTTC.

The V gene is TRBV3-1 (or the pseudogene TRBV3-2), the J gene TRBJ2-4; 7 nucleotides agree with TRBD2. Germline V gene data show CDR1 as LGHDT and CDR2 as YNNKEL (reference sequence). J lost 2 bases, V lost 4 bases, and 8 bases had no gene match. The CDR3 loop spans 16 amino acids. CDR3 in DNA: TGTGCCAGCAGCCTTGCAGGGAGCGGGACCAAAAACATTCAGTACTTC. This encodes CASSLAGSGTKNIQYF.

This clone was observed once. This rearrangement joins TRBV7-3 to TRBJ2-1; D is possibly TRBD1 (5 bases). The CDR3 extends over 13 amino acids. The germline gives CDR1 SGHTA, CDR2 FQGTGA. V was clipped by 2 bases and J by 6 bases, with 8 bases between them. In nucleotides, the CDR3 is TGTGCCAGCAGCTTAGGTGACAGCAATGAGCAGTTCTTC. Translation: CASSLGDSNEQFF.

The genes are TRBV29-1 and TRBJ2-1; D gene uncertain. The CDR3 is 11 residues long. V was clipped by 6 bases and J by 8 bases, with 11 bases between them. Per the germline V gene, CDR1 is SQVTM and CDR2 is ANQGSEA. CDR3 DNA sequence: TGCAGCGTCCTGGTGTGGGATGAGCAGTTCTTC. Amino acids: CSVLVWDEQFF.

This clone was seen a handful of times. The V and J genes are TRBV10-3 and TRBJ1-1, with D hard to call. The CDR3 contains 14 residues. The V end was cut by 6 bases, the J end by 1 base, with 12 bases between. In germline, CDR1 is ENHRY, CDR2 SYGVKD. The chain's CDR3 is CAIRGFRENTEAFF. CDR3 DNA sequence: TGTGCCATCAGGGGTTTCCGGGAGAACACTGAAGCTTTCTTT.

CDR3 nucleotide sequence: TGTGCCAGCAGTGAAAGGGGGACACAGTTCTTC. Protein: CASSERGTQFF. The genes are TRBV2 and TRBJ2-1; weak D call: TRBD1 (6 bases). The length of the CDR3 is 11 residues. Trimming stripped 2 bases from V and 13 bases from J, with 9 bases between. Per germline, CDR1 SNHLY and CDR2 FYNNEI.

DNA for the CDR3: TGTGCCAGCAGTTCGAACAGTCAAGAGACCCAGTACTTC. This codes for CASSSNSQETQYF. This chain links TRBV6-5 with TRBJ2-5; D ambiguous. Per germline, CDR1 MNHEY and CDR2 SVGAGI. This CDR3 spans 13 amino acids. Trimming removed 4 bases from V and 2 bases from J, with 8 bases in between.

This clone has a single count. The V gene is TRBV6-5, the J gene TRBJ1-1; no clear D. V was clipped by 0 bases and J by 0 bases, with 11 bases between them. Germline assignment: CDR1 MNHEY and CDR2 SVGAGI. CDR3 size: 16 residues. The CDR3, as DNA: TGTGCCAGCAGTTACTCGTATAATTCACTGAACACTGAAGCTTTCTTT. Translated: CASSYSYNSLNTEAFF.

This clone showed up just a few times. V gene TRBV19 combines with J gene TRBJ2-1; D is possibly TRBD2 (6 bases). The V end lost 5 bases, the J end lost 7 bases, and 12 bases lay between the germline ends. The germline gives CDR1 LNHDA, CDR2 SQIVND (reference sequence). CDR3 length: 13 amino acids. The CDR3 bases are TGTGCCAGTAGTCCCTACGGGGGTAATGAGCAGTTCTTC. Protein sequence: CASSPYGGNEQFF.

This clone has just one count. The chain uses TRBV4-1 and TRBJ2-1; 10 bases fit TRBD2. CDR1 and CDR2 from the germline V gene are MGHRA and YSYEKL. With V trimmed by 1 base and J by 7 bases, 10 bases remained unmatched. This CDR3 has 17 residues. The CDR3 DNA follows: TGCGCCAGCAGCCAAGGGCGGGCTAGCGGGAGCAAAAATGAGCAGTTCTTC. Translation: CASSQGRASGSKNEQFF.

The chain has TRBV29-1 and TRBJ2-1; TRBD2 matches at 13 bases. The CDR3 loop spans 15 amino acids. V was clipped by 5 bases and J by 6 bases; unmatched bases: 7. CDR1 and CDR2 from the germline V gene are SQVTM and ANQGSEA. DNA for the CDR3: TGCAGCGTTCGACTAGCGGGAGGTTTGGGCAATGAGCAGTTCTTC. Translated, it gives CSVRLAGGLGNEQFF.

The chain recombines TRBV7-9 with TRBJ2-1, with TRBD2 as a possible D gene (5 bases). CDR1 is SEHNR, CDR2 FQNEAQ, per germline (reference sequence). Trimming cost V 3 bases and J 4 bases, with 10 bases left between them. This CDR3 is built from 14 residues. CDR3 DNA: TGTGCCAGCAGCTTCCGGGGTATTTACAATGAGCAGTTCTTC. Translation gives CASSFRGIYNEQFF. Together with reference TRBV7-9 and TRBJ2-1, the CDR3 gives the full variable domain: DTGVSQNPRHKITKRGQNVTFRCDPISEHNRLYWYRQTLGQGPEFLTYFQNEAQLEKSRLLSDRFSAERPKGSFSTLEIQRTEQGDSAMYLCASSFRGIYNEQFFGPGTRLTVL.

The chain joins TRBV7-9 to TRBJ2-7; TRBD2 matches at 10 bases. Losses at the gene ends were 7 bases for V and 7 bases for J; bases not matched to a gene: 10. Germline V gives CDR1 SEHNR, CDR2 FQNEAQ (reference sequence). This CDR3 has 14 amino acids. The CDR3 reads CASILAGAGGEQYF. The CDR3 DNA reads TGTGCCAGCATCCTAGCGGGAGCGGGCGGGGAGCAGTACTTC.

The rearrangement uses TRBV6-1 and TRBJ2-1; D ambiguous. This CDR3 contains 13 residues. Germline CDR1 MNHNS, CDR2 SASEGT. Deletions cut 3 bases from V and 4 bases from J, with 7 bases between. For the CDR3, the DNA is TGTGCCAGCAGTGACCTGGATTACAATGAGCAGTTCTTC. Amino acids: CASSDLDYNEQFF.